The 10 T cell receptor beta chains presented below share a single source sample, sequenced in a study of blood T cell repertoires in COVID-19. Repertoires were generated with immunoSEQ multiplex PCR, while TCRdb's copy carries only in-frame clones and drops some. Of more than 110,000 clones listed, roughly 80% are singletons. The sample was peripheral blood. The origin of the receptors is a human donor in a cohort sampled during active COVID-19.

The CDR3 sequence is CSVRGLAGLTDTQYF. In nucleotides, the CDR3 is TGCAGCGTTCGCGGACTAGCGGGCCTCACAGATACGCAGTATTTT. The V call is TRBV29-1, the J call TRBJ2-3; 11 bases are a match to TRBD2. Germline-derived CDR1 and CDR2 are SQVTM and ANQGSEA. The junction had 6 bases not matched to a gene; V was cut back by 5 bases and J by 2 bases. The CDR3 runs to 15 residues.

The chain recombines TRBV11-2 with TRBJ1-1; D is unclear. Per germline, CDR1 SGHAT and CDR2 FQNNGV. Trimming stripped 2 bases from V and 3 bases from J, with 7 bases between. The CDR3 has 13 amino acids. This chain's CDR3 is CASSLNQYTEAFF. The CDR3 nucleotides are TGTGCCAGCAGCTTAAATCAGTACACTGAAGCTTTCTTT.

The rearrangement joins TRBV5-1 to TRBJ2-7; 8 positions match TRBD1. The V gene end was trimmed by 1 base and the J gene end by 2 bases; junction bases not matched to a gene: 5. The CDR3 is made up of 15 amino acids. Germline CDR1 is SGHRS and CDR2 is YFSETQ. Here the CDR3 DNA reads TGCGCCAGCAGCTTGTCGACAGGGGTGCCCTACGAGCAGTACTTC. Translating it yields CASSLSTGVPYEQYF.

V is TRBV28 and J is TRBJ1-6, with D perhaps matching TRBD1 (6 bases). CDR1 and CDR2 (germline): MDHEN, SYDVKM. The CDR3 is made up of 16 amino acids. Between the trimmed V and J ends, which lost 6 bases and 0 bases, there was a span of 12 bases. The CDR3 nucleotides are TGTGCCAGCAGCAGTACAGGGAACTCCTATAATTCACCCCTCCACTTT. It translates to CASSSTGNSYNSPLHF.

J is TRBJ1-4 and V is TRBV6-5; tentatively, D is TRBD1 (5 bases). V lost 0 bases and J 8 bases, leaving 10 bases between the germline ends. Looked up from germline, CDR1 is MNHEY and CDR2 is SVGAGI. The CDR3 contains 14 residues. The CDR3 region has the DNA TGTGCCAGCAGTTACTCTGGGGGGAAGGAAAAACTGTTTTTT. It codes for CASSYSGGKEKLFF.

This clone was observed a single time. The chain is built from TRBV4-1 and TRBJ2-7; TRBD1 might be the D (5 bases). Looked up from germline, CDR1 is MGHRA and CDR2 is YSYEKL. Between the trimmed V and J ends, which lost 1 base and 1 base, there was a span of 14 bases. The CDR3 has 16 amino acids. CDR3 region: CASSQVPSAGSYEQYF. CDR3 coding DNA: TGCGCCAGCAGCCAAGTTCCATCGGCAGGGTCCTACGAGCAGTACTTC.

The CDR3 protein is CASSESGTGGSVYGYTF. CDR3 coding DNA: TGTGCCAGCAGTGAATCGGGGACAGGGGGCTCAGTTTATGGCTACACCTTC. The chain joins TRBV25-1 to TRBJ1-2; 12 positions agree with TRBD1. The V gene end was trimmed by 1 base and the J gene end by 5 bases; junction bases not matched to a gene: 8. This CDR3 is 17 amino acids long. Per the germline V gene, CDR1 is MGHDK and CDR2 is SYGVNS.

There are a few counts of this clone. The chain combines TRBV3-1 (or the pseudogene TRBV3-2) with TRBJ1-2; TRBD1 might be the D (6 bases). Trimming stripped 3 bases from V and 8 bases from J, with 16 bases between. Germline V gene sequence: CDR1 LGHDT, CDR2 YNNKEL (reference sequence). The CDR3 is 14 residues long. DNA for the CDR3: TGTGCCAGCAGCCAGCTTCCACAGGGTAGGGGCTACACCTTC. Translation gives CASSQLPQGRGYTF.

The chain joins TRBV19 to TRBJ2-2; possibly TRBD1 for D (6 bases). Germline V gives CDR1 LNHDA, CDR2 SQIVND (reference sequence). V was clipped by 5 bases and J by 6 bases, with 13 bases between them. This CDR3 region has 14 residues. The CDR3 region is CASSAYRDAGELFF. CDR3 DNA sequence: TGTGCCAGTAGTGCCTACAGGGATGCCGGGGAGCTGTTTTTT.

CDR3 nucleotide sequence: TGCAGTGCTAGTGGGTTAGCGGGGGCCCTAAACAATGAGCAGTTCTTC. It translates to CSASGLAGALNNEQFF. The gene calls are TRBV20-1 and TRBJ2-1; 9 nucleotides agree with TRBD2. Germline V CDR1 and CDR2: DFQATT, SNEGSKA (reference sequence). The CDR3 runs to 16 residues. V was clipped by 3 bases and J by 5 bases; unmatched bases: 11.